These T cell receptor beta chains were read from a single sample in a study of beta chain features in type 1 diabetes. The protocol was immunoSEQ multiplex PCR, while the TCRdb copy is restricted to in-frame clones and leaves out a portion. Among 900,000 or so clones listed, about a sixth were seen once. The source material was naive CD4+ T cells from blood. Receptor source: a woman under 30 in good health. The CDR3 runs from the conserved cysteine through the conserved F or W. A D gene is named only where the DNA matches it firmly. Size is omitted from some rows. Given values are once, few, many or a class for expanded clones.

d_call clone_size j_call v_call cdr3_aa
TRBD1 . TRBJ1-5 TRBV7-9 CASSLGTGGDLTQHF
. . TRBJ1-5 TRBV28 CASSLRAHQPQHF
. . TRBJ2-7 TRBV11-2 CASSLTAGEQYF
. . TRBJ1-2 TRBV5-4 CASSKRANYGYTF
TRBD1 . TRBJ1-1 TRBV7-8 CASSLWDRTNTEAFF
. . TRBJ2-3 TRBV19 CASSSRGLHTDTQYF
TRBD2 few TRBJ2-5 TRBV18 CASSPPGLAGVGETQYF
. . TRBJ2-7 TRBV5-4 CASSLGADQAYEQYF
. . TRBJ1-2 TRBV28 CASSFPGFYGYTF
. . TRBJ2-7 TRBV6-4 CASSEHEQYF
TRBD1 few TRBJ1-1 TRBV2 CASRPDRDTEAFF
. few TRBJ2-6 TRBV27 CASSPSGPGANVLTF
. few TRBJ2-3 TRBV5-4 CASSFNYRGDTQYF
. . TRBJ2-7 TRBV9 CASSVEGNLNNEQYF
TRBD1 . TRBJ2-7 TRBV28 CASRIQGSYEQYF
. . TRBJ1-2 TRBV4-3 CASSQDLWAGDGYTF
TRBD1 few TRBJ1-3 TRBV7-6 CASSSGGFFSGNTIYF
. few TRBJ2-5 TRBV5-8 CASSLDGGGRKTQYF